The T cell receptor (beta chain) under discussion was sequenced for a study of T-cell memory formation after mild COVID-19. The study, taken as a whole, reports: Most CD4+ clones that shrank were in CM and EM, while CD8+ ones turned up in EMRA. Researchers could not confirm that second-wave clones peaking on day 37 targeted SARS-CoV-2.

The V end lost 3 bases, the J end lost 5 bases, and 7 bases lay between the germline ends. Germline values: CDR1 ENHRY, CDR2 SYGVKD. CDR3 length: 12 residues. TCRdb called the 5' RACE reads again in MiXCR, with one record for every CDR3 protein. The sample holds 180,000 or so distinct CDR3 sequences, 11% seen once. With regard to this clonotype: Its specificity is unknown.

The V gene is TRBV10-3, the J gene TRBJ2-5, with D perhaps matching TRBD1 (5 bases). This sequence originates from a man between 18 and 35 years old who had mild COVID-19 (a few samples of this study predate the infection). Cell type and time point are not known. The sequencing sample was made of PBMCs or a T cell subset sorted from them (not recorded which). The CDR3 DNA is TGTGCCATCAGTGACAGGGCGGAGACCCAGTACTTC. Translating it yields CAISDRAETQYF.